This TCR beta chain was sequenced for a study of CD8 T cells in Susac syndrome. This CDR3 has 15 amino acids. V was trimmed by 5 bases and J by 0 bases, leaving 10 bases between them. Looked up from germline, CDR1 is MNHNS and CDR2 is SASEGT. RNA was extracted with the RNeasy kit, and a quantity of 0.5 to 1 ug was reverse transcribed using random hexamers. TCRdb reprocessed the immunoSEQ multiplex PCR reads with MiXCR, giving one entry per CDR3 protein. Here the sample spans around 190,000 distinct CDR3 sequences, about 93% being singletons. CD8+ and CD4+ T cells circulating in blood were sequenced for TCR beta.

The sample taken for sequencing was CD4+ T cells from PBMCs. This chain links TRBV6-1 with TRBJ2-2; D is perhaps TRBD1 (5 bases). The receptor was isolated from a human donor in good health. CDR3 amino acids: CASSRDSANTGELFF. CDR3 DNA: TGTGCCAGCAGTCGAGACAGCGCGAACACCGGGGAGCTGTTTTTT.